This TCR beta chain comes out of a study of control samples from healthy donors and cancer patients. Libraries were prepared by immunoSEQ multiplex PCR; TCRdb keeps only in-frame clonotypes and omits some of them. The sample has under 85,000 clones; around 80% are singletons. The table lists this clone with a count of one. V dropped 8 bases and J dropped 3 bases, with 14 bases sitting between them. The CDR3 is 13 amino acids. Germline CDR1 MNHEY, CDR2 SMNVEV (reference sequence). This TCR came from a man aged 55 to 69 with head and neck cancer. Specimen: PBMCs. The genes are TRBV27 and TRBJ2-7, with D tentatively TRBD1 (6 bases). CDR3 DNA sequence: TGTGCCAGCCGCCGGGACAAGTTCTACGAGCAGTACTTC. Protein product: CASRRDKFYEQYF.